This T cell receptor beta chain was retrieved from a study of radiation and T cells in renal cell carcinoma. Overall study context: Nephrectomy followed 15 Gy stereotactic body radiation by 4 weeks.

Time point given: baseline pretreatment blood. Treatment specified: 15 Gy SBRT to primary tumor, nephrectomy 4 weeks later. The CDR3 is 16 amino acids. Germline lookup yields CDR1 LGHNA and CDR2 YSLEER. Trimming left V 0 bases short and J 5 bases short, with 13 bases between. Repertoires were generated with immunoSEQ multiplex PCR, while TCRdb's copy carries only in-frame clones and drops some. The sample carries 130,000 or so clones, 83% recorded once. This specimen was blood, taken from a patient whose treatment included radiotherapy and nephrectomy. This chain joins TRBV4-3 and TRBJ2-2; no definite D call. The sequence derives from a woman between 45 and 65 years old with renal cell carcinoma. The CDR3 sequence: CASSQDLRTATGELFF. CDR3 nucleotides: TGCGCCAGCAGCCAAGATCTGCGTACAGCAACCGGGGAGCTGTTTTTT.